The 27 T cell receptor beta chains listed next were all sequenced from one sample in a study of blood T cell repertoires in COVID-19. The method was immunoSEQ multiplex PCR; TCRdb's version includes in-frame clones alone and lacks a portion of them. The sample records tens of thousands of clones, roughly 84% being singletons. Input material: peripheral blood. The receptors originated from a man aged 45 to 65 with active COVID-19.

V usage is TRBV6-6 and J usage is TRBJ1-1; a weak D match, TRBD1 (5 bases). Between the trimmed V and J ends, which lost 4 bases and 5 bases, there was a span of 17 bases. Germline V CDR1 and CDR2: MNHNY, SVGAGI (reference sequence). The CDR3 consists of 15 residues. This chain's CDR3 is CASSSPGGAQTEAFF. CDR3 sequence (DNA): TGTGCCAGCAGTTCCCCGGGTGGGGCGCAGACTGAAGCTTTCTTT.

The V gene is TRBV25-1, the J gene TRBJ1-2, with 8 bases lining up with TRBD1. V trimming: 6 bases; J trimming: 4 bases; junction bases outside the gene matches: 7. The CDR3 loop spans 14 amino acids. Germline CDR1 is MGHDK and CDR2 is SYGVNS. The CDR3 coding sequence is TGTGCCAGCAGACGGACAGGGAGCACCTATGGCTACACCTTC. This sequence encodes CASRRTGSTYGYTF.

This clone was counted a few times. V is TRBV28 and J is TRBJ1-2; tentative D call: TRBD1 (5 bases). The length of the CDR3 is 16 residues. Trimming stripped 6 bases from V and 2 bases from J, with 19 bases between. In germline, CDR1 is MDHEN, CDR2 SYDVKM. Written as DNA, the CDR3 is TGTGCCAGCAGCCCGGGTGGCAGGGTGTACAACTATGGCTACACCTTC. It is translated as CASSPGGRVYNYGYTF.

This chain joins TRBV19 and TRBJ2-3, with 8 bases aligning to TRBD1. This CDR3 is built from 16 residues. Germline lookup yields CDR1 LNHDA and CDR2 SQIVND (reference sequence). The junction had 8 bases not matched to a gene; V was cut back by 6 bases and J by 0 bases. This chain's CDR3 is CASRTNRGTSTDTQYF. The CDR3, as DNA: TGTGCCAGTAGGACCAACAGGGGGACAAGCACAGATACGCAGTATTTT.

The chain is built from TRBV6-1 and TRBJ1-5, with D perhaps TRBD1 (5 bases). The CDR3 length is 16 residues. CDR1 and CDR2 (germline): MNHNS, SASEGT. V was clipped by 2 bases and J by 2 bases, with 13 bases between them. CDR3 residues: CASSENSRVGNQPQHF. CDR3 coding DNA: TGTGCCAGCAGTGAAAATAGCAGGGTCGGCAATCAGCCCCAGCATTTT.

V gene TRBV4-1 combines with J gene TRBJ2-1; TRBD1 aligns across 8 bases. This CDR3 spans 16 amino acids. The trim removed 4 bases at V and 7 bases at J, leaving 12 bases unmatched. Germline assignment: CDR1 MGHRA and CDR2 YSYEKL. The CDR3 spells CASSRGGTGGINEQFF. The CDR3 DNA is TGCGCCAGCAGCCGAGGGGGGACAGGTGGAATAAATGAGCAGTTCTTC.

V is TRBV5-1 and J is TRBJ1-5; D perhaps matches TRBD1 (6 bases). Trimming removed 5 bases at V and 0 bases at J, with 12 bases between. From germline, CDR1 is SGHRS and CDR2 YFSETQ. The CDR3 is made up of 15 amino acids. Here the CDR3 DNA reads TGCGCCAGCAGTCCCGGGACAAATAGCAATCAGCCCCAGCATTTT. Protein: CASSPGTNSNQPQHF.

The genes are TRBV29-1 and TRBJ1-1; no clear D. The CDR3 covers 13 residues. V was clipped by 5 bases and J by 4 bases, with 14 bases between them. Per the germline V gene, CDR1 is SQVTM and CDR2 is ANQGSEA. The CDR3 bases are TGCAGCGTTACCAGATTAGAGGGCACTGAAGCTTTCTTT. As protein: CSVTRLEGTEAFF.

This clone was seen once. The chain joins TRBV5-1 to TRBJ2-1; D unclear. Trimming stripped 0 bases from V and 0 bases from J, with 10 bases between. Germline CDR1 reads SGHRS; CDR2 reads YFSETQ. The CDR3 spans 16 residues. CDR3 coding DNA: TGCGCCAGCAGCTTGGTGCTTTCGGGCTCCTACAATGAGCAGTTCTTC. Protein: CASSLVLSGSYNEQFF.

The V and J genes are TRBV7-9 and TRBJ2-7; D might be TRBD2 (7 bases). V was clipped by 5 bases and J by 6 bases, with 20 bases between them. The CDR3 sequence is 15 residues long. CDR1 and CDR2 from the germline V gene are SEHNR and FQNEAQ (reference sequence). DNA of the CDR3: TGTGCCAGCAGCCTAGAGGGGGGAGGGCCGTTCGAGCAGTACGTC. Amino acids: CASSLEGGGPFEQYV.

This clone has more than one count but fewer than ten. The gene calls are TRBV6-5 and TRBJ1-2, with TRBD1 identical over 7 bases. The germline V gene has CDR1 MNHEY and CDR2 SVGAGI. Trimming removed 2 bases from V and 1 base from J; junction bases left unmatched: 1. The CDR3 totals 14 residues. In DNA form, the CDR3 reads TGTGCCAGCAGTTACGGACAGGATAACTATGGCTACACCTTC. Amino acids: CASSYGQDNYGYTF.

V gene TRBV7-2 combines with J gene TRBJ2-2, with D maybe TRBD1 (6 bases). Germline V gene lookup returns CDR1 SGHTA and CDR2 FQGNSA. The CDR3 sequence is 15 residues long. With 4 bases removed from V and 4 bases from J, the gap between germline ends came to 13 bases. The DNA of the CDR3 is TGTGCCAGCAGCTCACCCCAGGGGAGCACCGGGGAGCTGTTTTTT. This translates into CASSSPQGSTGELFF.

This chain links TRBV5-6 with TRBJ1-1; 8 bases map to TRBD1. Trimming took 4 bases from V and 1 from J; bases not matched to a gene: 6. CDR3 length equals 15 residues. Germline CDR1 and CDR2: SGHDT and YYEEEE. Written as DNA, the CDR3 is TGTGCCAGCAGCCCCGCCGGGACAGGGAACACTGAAGCTTTCTTT. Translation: CASSPAGTGNTEAFF.

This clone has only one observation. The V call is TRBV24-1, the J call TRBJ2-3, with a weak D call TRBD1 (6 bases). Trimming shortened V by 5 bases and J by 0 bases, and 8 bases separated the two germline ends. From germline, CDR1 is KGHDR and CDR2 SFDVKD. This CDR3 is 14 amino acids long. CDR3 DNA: TGTGCCACCAGTGGCAGGGGAAGCACAGATACGCAGTATTTT. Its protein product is CATSGRGSTDTQYF.

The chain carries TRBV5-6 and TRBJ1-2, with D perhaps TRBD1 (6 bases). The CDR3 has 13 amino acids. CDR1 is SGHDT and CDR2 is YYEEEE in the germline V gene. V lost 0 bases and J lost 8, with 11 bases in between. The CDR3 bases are TGTGCCAGCAGCTTGGCTGGACAGCCAGGCTACACCTTC. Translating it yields CASSLAGQPGYTF.

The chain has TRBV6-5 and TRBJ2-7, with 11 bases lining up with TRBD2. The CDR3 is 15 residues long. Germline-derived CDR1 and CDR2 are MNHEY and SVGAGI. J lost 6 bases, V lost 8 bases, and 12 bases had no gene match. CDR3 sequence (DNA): TGTGCCAGCCTTATACCGGGACTAGCGGCGGGCGAGCAGTACTTC. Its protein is CASLIPGLAAGEQYF.

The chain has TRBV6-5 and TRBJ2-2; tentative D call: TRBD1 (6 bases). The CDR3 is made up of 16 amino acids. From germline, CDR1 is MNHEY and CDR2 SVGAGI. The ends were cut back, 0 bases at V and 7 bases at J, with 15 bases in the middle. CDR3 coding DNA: TGTGCCAGCAGTTACTCATTTACAGGGTTTCGCGGGGAGCTGTTTTTT. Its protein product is CASSYSFTGFRGELFF.

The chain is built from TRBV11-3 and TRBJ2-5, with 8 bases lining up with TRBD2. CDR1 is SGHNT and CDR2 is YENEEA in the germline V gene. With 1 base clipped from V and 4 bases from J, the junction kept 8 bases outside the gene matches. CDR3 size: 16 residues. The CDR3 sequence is CASSLVIAGLGETQYF. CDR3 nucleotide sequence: TGTGCCAGCAGCTTAGTAATAGCGGGACTGGGAGAGACCCAGTACTTC. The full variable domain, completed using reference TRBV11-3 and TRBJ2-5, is EAGVVQSPRYKIIEKKQPVAFWCNPISGHNTLYWYLQNLGQGPELLIRYENEEAVDDSQLPKDRFSAERLKGVDSTLKIQPAELGDSAVYLCASSLVIAGLGETQYFGPGTRLLVL.

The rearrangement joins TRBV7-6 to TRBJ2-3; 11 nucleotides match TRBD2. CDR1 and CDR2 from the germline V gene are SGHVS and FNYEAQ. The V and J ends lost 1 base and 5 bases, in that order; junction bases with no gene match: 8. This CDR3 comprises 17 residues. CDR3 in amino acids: CASSLVGSGRAIDTQYF. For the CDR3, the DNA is TGTGCCAGCAGCTTAGTTGGTAGCGGGAGGGCCATAGATACGCAGTATTTT.

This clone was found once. CDR3 sequence (DNA): TGTGCCAGCAGCCAAGAAGCACGAAATTCACCCCTCCACTTT. It specifies CASSQEARNSPLHF. The chain combines TRBV14 with TRBJ1-6; D is uncertain. V shed 0 bases and J shed 7 bases, with 7 bases lying between them. Germline assignment: CDR1 SGHDN and CDR2 FVKESK. The CDR3 length is 14 residues.

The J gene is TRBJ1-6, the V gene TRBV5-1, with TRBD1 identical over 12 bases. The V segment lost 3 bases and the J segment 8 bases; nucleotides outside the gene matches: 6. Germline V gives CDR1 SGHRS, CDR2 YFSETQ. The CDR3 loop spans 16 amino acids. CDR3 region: CASSSGTGGVDSPLHF. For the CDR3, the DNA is TGCGCCAGCAGCTCCGGGACAGGGGGCGTCGATTCACCCCTCCACTTT. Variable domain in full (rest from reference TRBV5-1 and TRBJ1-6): KAGVTQTPRYLIKTRGQQVTLSCSPISGHRSVSWYQQTPGQGLQFLFEYFSETQRNKGNFPGRFSGRQFSNSRSEMNVSTLELGDSALYLCASSSGTGGVDSPLHFGNGTRLTVT.

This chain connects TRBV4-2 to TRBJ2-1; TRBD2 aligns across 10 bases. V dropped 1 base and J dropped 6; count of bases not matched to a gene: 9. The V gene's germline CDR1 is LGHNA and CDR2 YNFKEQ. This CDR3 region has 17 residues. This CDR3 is CASSQGVASGGGNEQFF. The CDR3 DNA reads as TGTGCCAGCAGCCAAGGTGTGGCGAGCGGGGGGGGCAATGAGCAGTTCTTC.

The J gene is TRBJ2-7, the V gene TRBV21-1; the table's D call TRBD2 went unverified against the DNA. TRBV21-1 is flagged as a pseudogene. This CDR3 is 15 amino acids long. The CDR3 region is CASSKGGDASYEQYF. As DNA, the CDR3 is TGTGCCAGCAGCAAAGGGGGAGATGCATCCTACGAGCAGTACTTC.

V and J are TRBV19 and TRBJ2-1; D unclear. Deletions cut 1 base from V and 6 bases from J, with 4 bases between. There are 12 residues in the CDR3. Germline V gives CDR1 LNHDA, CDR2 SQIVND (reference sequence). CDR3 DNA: TGTGCCAGTAGTATAGGGCTCAATGAGCAGTTCTTC. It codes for CASSIGLNEQFF.

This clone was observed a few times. CDR3 amino acids: CASSYSTGLNEKLFF. For the CDR3, the DNA is TGTGCCAGCAGTTACAGTACAGGGCTGAATGAAAAACTGTTTTTT. The rearrangement joins TRBV6-6 to TRBJ1-4; a weak D match, TRBD1 (6 bases). CDR1 is MNHNY, CDR2 SVGAGI, per germline (reference sequence). CDR3 length equals 15 residues. With 2 bases removed from V and 5 bases from J, the gap between germline ends came to 12 bases.

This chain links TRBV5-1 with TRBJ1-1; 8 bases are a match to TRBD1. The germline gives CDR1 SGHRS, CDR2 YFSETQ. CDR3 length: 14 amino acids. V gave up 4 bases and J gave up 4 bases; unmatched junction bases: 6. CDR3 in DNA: TGCGCCAGCAGCGTGACAGGGGTTGGCACTGAAGCTTTCTTT. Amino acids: CASSVTGVGTEAFF.

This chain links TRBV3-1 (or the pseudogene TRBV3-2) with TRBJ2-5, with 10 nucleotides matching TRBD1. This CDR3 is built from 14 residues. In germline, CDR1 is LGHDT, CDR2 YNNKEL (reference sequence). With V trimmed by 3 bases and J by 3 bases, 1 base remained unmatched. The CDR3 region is CASSQTGGKETQYF. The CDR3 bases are TGTGCCAGCAGCCAGACAGGGGGCAAAGAGACCCAGTACTTC.